The 10 T cell receptor beta chains in this list originate from one sample, sequenced in a study of T cell responses to AZD1222 COVID-19 vaccine. Sequencing was performed with immunoSEQ multiplex PCR; in TCRdb, only in-frame clones are kept and a portion is missing. The sample holds 150,000 to 200,000 clones, approximately 87% seen once. Sequences were derived from peripheral blood, sampled on day 0 of MenACWY control vaccination. These receptors originate from an adult in good health.

The V gene is TRBV5-3, the J gene TRBJ2-2; weak D call: TRBD1 (5 bases). TRBV5-3 is an ORF, with its function uncertain. Between the trimmed V and J ends, which lost 4 bases and 7 bases, there was a span of 20 bases. This CDR3 has 16 residues. CDR3 nucleotide sequence: TGTGCCAGAAGCATGACAGCTCGTCACCGCGGCGGGGAGCTGTTTTTT. Translation gives CARSMTARHRGGELFF.

The CDR3 DNA is TGTGCCAGCAGCTTAGTGGGGGACCAGCCCCAGCATTTT. Its translation: CASSLVGDQPQHF. This sequence joins TRBV7-2 and TRBJ1-5, with D possibly TRBD1 on 5 matching bases. The V end lost 1 base, the J end lost 7 bases, and 8 bases lay between the germline ends. There are 13 residues in the CDR3. CDR1 is SGHTA, CDR2 FQGNSA, per germline.

The chain links TRBV28 to TRBJ2-3, with 9 bases matching TRBD1. The junction had 6 bases not matched to a gene; V was cut back by 4 bases and J by 4 bases. The length of the CDR3 is 15 residues. The germline CDR1 and CDR2 sequences are MDHEN and SYDVKM. Written as DNA, the CDR3 is TGTGCCAGCAGTTCCCCGGGACAGGGTGCAGATACGCAGTATTTT. Translating it yields CASSSPGQGADTQYF. Filled out from reference TRBV28 and TRBJ2-3, the complete variable domain reads DVKVTQSSRYLVKRTGEKVFLECVQDMDHENMFWYRQDPGLGLRLIYFSYDVKMKEKGDIPEGYSVSREKKERFSLILESASTNQTSMYLCASSSPGQGADTQYFGPGTRLTVL.

This chain connects TRBV30 to TRBJ1-1, with 9 bases fitting TRBD1. CDR1 is GTSNPN, CDR2 SVGIG, per germline (reference sequence). J lost 5 bases, V lost 1 base, and 5 bases had no gene match. The CDR3 is 14 amino acids. The CDR3: CAWSGDRGRTEAFF. CDR3 in DNA: TGTGCCTGGAGTGGCGACAGGGGGAGAACTGAAGCTTTCTTT.

The V call is TRBV5-1, the J call TRBJ2-1; 7 nucleotides line up with TRBD1. Trimming at V came to 4 bases and at J to 8 bases, leaving 3 bases not matched to a gene. CDR1 and CDR2 (germline): SGHRS, YFSETQ. The CDR3 contains 12 residues. CDR3 DNA sequence: TGCGCCAGCAGCCCCCAGGGGGATGAGCAGTTCTTC. Protein sequence: CASSPQGDEQFF.

Comments on this clone: At the DNA level, this CDR3 is encoded by other sequences in the same sample as well. The genes are TRBV19 and TRBJ2-7; 8 bases align to TRBD2. Germline loops: CDR1 LNHDA, CDR2 SQIVND (reference sequence). V dropped 3 bases and J dropped 1; count of bases not matched to a gene: 2. The CDR3 runs 14 residues. The CDR3 spells CASSITSGSYEQYF. CDR3 sequence (DNA): TGTGCCAGTAGTATTACTAGCGGTTCCTACGAGCAGTACTTC.

The rearrangement links TRBV5-1 to TRBJ2-6; D not resolved. The V end lost 3 bases, the J end lost 0 bases, and 4 bases lay between the germline ends. CDR1 SGHRS and CDR2 YFSETQ come from the germline V gene. This CDR3 region has 14 residues. The CDR3 loop is CASSSSSGANVLTF. The CDR3 DNA reads TGCGCCAGCAGCTCCTCCTCTGGGGCCAACGTCCTGACTTTC.

The chain links TRBV15 to TRBJ2-2; no reliable D call. This CDR3 is 16 amino acids long. CDR1 is LNHNV, CDR2 YYDKDF, per germline (reference sequence). V was shortened by 2 bases and J by 4 bases, with 14 bases between the two germline ends. In nucleotides, the CDR3 is TGTGCCACCAGCAGACCCAATCGTGGGGTCACCGGGGAGCTGTTTTTT. It yields the protein CATSRPNRGVTGELFF.

The chain employs TRBV6-5 and TRBJ2-5; the D gene could be TRBD1 or TRBD2 (7 bases each). CDR3 length: 14 amino acids. V was cut by 5 bases and J by 3 bases, with 13 bases left in between. In germline, CDR1 is MNHEY, CDR2 SVGAGI. The CDR3 reads CASSSGTAEETQYF. The CDR3 nucleotides are TGTGCCAGCAGTAGCGGGACAGCAGAAGAGACCCAGTACTTC.

This sequence joins TRBV28 and TRBJ1-2; TRBD1 agrees at 9 bases. The CDR3 totals 13 residues. V was clipped by 6 bases and J by 6 bases; unmatched bases: 5. The germline V gene encodes CDR1 MDHEN and CDR2 SYDVKM. Written as DNA, the CDR3 is TGTGCCAGCAGGGCGGACAGGGGAGATGGCTACACCTTC. Amino acid sequence: CASRADRGDGYTF.